Each of the 17 T cell receptor beta chains below was sequenced from the same sample in a study of monozygotic twins with inflammatory bowel disease (dated 2019 in TCRdb). Library preparation employed 5' RACE. TCRdb records Illumina HiSeq 2500 as the sequencer. Each entry corresponds to one CDR3 protein sequence from reads that TCRdb reprocessed, and DNA is not given. The record for this sample contains 150,000 to 200,000 distinct CDR3 sequences. Just under 7.5% of the sample goes to the ten largest clones. The sample comprised blood. These receptors were obtained from a human donor with ulcerative colitis or Crohn's disease, or a healthy co-twin of an affected twin (not recorded which).

The chain joins TRBV7-9 to TRBJ1-3. Germline lookup yields CDR1 SEHNR and CDR2 FQNEAQ (reference sequence). This CDR3 comprises 13 residues. CDR3: CASSSLLGNTIYF.

This chain joins TRBV29-1 and TRBJ1-2. Germline V lookup: CDR1 SQVTM, CDR2 ANQGSEA. The CDR3 is 14 amino acids. CDR3 residues: CSVSDPSWDYGYTF.

The chain joins TRBV30 to TRBJ2-7. This CDR3 comprises 12 residues. CDR1 is GTSNPN and CDR2 is SVGIG in the germline V gene (reference sequence). The CDR3 reads CAWSRVDHEQYF. Together with reference TRBV30 and TRBJ2-7, the CDR3 gives the full variable domain: SQTIHQWPATLVQPVGSPLSLECTVEGTSNPNLYWYRQAAGRGLQLLFYSVGIGQISSEVPQNLSASRPQDRQFILSSKKLLLSDSGFYLCAWSRVDHEQYFGPGTRLTVT.

The rearrangement joins TRBV19 to TRBJ2-7; with no DNA, the TCRdb D assignment of TRBD2 cannot be verified. Germline V gives CDR1 LNHDA, CDR2 SQIVND (reference sequence). The CDR3 is made up of 16 amino acids. The CDR3 sequence: CASSIGGNIGAYEQYF.

The rearrangement joins TRBV5-4 to TRBJ2-1; TCRdb's D gene call, TRBD2, goes unchecked for lack of DNA. The germline V gene has CDR1 SGHNT and CDR2 YYREEE (reference sequence). The CDR3 has 17 amino acids. This CDR3 reads CASSSMTSGSSYNEQFF.

J is TRBJ1-1 and V is TRBV30; the TRBD1 assignment by TCRdb is unverifiable without DNA. The CDR3 sequence is 11 residues long. The germline V gene encodes CDR1 GTSNPN and CDR2 SVGIG (reference sequence). CDR3 amino acids: CAWSQGKPAFF.

The chain joins TRBV29-1 to TRBJ1-4. This CDR3 has 14 amino acids. The germline CDR1 and CDR2 sequences are SQVTM and ANQGSEA. This CDR3 reads CSALPGTANEKLFF.

The V call is TRBV7-2, the J call TRBJ1-5. The CDR3 loop spans 12 amino acids. Germline V gene lookup returns CDR1 SGHTA and CDR2 FQGNSA. The chain's CDR3 is CASSYMGKPQHF.

This sequence joins TRBV20-1 and TRBJ1-1; TCRdb outputs TRBD1, but without DNA this stays unchecked. Germline assignment: CDR1 DFQATT and CDR2 SNEGSKA (reference sequence). This CDR3 comprises 12 residues. The CDR3 is CSARGGTAEAFF.

The chain carries TRBV3-1 and TRBJ2-2. Germline assignment: CDR1 LGHDT and CDR2 YNNKEL (reference sequence). The CDR3 sequence is 14 residues long. The CDR3 loop reads CASSHRANTGELFF.

The rearrangement joins TRBV7-9 to TRBJ1-2; TCRdb's D call, TRBD1, is unchecked because there is no DNA. This CDR3 comprises 15 residues. Germline-derived CDR1 and CDR2 are SEHNR and FQNEAQ (reference sequence). The CDR3 is CASSFDGGASYGYTF.

The V gene is TRBV6-5, the J gene TRBJ2-2. This CDR3 has 16 residues. The germline V gene has CDR1 MNHEY and CDR2 SVGAGI. The CDR3 sequence is CASSYSRGANTGELFF.

The chain carries TRBV28 and TRBJ2-1; TCRdb returns TRBD1, unconfirmable since there is no DNA. CDR1 is MDHEN and CDR2 is SYDVKM in the germline V gene. The CDR3 has 14 amino acids. CDR3 region: CASSFLGGEFEQFF.

CDR3: CASSLPLLLAGGGNEQFF. V is TRBV11-2 and J is TRBJ2-1; TCRdb outputs TRBD2, but without DNA this stays unchecked. The germline CDR1 and CDR2 sequences are SGHAT and FQNNGV. This CDR3 spans 18 amino acids.

The gene calls are TRBV6-6 and TRBJ1-1. CDR3 length equals 13 residues. CDR1 and CDR2 (germline): MNHNY, SVGAGI (reference sequence). The chain's CDR3 is CASSRKGNTEAFF.

V is TRBV19 and J is TRBJ1-6; checking the TCRdb D call of TRBD1 is not possible without DNA. There are 16 residues in the CDR3. Germline V lookup: CDR1 LNHDA, CDR2 SQIVND (reference sequence). CDR3 loop: CATRERGSSYNSPLHF.

The rearrangement links TRBV27 to TRBJ2-6; absent DNA, TCRdb's TRBD1 call cannot be checked. From germline, CDR1 is MNHEY and CDR2 SMNVEV (reference sequence). The CDR3 loop spans 16 amino acids. CDR3 sequence: CASSFRSGTGANVLTF.